This entry describes one TCR beta chain. Its antigen is still unknown. Trimming stripped 7 bases from V and 2 bases from J, with 15 bases between. The CDR3 loop spans 14 amino acids. CDR1 and CDR2 from the germline V gene are MDHEN and SYDVKM. The sample is drawn from a study of T cell responses to AZD1222 COVID-19 vaccine. Clones were read by immunoSEQ multiplex PCR, and TCRdb kept only the in-frame ones, dropping some. The sample yields 100,000 to 150,000 clones, 88% seen once. Findings and caveats of the study: Recipients of AZD1222 seropositive at baseline numbered only 6 or 7. The peak T cell response came first, and repertoires were sampled only after it. The breadth and depth of Spike-specific TCRs increased once two AZD1222 doses had been given.

The J gene is TRBJ2-7, the V gene TRBV28; D unclear. This TCR came from an adult in good health. Sequencing used peripheral blood, obtained on day 0 of AZD1222 vaccination. Here the CDR3 reads CASTKTGMPYEQYF. CDR3 coding DNA: TGTGCCAGCACCAAGACGGGTATGCCCTACGAGCAGTACTTC.